This TCR beta chain comes out of a study of a mutant IDH1 vaccine in newly diagnosed glioma. Time point of the sample: week 35, safety follow-up. Every vaccine dose comprised 300 ug of mutant IDH1 20-mer peptide plus topical imiquimod. All eight of the vaccinations patients received fell in weeks 1, 3, 5, 7, 11, 15, 19 and 23. Per germline, CDR1 KGHSH and CDR2 LQKENI. V gave up 4 bases and J gave up 4 bases; unmatched junction bases: 11. CDR3 length: 18 residues. Assay used: immunoSEQ multiplex PCR; TCRdb lists only in-frame clones, some missing. This sample has tens of thousands of clones, with about 76% found just once. Comment on this clone: Its antigen is unknown.

Material: PBMCs, obtained from a glioma patient whose treatment included an IDH1 peptide vaccine. The sequence was obtained from a woman aged 40 to 50 with glioma. Some clones in this sample may be carry-over from other donors' samples. V is TRBV18 and J is TRBJ2-2; 11 positions match TRBD1. CDR3 DNA sequence: TGTGCCAGCTCACACAGTGGACCGGGACAGGGGGTCACCGGGGAGCTGTTTTTT. Its translation is CASSHSGPGQGVTGELFF.